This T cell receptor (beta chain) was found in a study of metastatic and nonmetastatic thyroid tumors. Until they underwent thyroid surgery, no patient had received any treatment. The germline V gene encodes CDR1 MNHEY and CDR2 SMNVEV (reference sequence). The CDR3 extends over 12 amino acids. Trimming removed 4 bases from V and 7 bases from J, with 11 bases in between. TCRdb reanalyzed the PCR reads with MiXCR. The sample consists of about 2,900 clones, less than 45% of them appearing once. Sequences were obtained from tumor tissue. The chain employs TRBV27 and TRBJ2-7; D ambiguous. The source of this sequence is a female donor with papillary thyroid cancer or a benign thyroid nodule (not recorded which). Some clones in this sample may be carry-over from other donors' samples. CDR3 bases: TGTGCCAGCAGTTCCGCATTACGAGAGCAGTACTTC. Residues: CASSSALREQYF.